The following is a TCR beta chain sequence with its context. Noted time point: peripheral blood 6 weeks after treatment start. Samples were collected from each patient before treatment and during treatment. Each patient gave between 1 and 8 of them in total. Each PCR contained spiked-in synthetic TCR analog templates. Here immunoSEQ multiplex PCR was the method, and the copy in TCRdb shows in-frame clones only, minus some. The data contain 35,000 to 45,000 clones, under 90% of them seen just once; the ten biggest clones take up approximately 16%. V lost 5 bases and J 3 bases, leaving 8 bases between the germline ends. The CDR3 is 11 residues long. Germline V gives CDR1 GTSNPN, CDR2 SVGIG (reference sequence). The sample comes from a study of PD-L1 blockade in urothelial cancer. For the study at large: Blood analysis occurred 3 weeks (second dose) and 6 weeks after treatment start. T cells numbered a median of around 150,000 in the blood samples.

Specimen: PBMCs, collected around atezolizumab (anti-PD-L1) treatment. The sequence was collected from a man aged 55 to 70 with urothelial cancer. The chain employs TRBV30 and TRBJ2-7; TRBD2 is a possible D gene (5 bases). The CDR3 DNA reads TGTGCCTGGGACCGGGGCTACGAGCAGTACTTC. Translated, it gives CAWDRGYEQYF.